This TCR beta chain was obtained from a study of blood T cell repertoires in COVID-19. Trimming removed 3 bases from V and 3 bases from J, with 8 bases in between. The CDR3 length is 13 residues. The germline V gene encodes CDR1 SNHLY and CDR2 FYNNEI. TCRdb's table, derived via immunoSEQ multiplex PCR, lists solely in-frame clones and lacks some. Altogether about 380,000 clones are present, about 87% being singletons, with the ten largest covering 1.3%. Cohorts were based on clinical histories the participants reported. The chain employs TRBV2 and TRBJ1-2, with D unresolved. Sequenced material: PBMCs or T cells enriched from blood (not recorded which). The TCR sequence derives from a man younger than 45 who had recovered from COVID-19. This CDR3 reads CASSENSYYGYTF. In DNA form, the CDR3 reads TGTGCCAGCAGTGAGAACAGTTACTATGGCTACACCTTC. The entire variable domain, with the rest obtained from reference TRBV2 and TRBJ1-2, is as follows: EPEVTQTPSHQVTQMGQEVILRCVPISNHLYFYWYRQILGQKVEFLVSFYNNEISEKSEIFDDQFSVERPDGSNFTLKIRSTKLEDSAMYFCASSENSYYGYTFGSGTRLTVV.